The rows below give T cell receptor beta chains drawn from one sample of a study of OX40 agonist ivuxolimab in advanced cancers. Clones were sequenced by immunoSEQ multiplex PCR, and TCRdb holds only the in-frame ones, with some missing. Altogether 90,000 or so clones are present, 91% being singletons, with the ten largest covering approximately 2.5%. The sample consisted of CD4+ or CD8+ T cells sorted from blood, taken in a trial of the OX40 agonist ivuxolimab. Receptors originate from an adult with an advanced solid tumor such as melanoma, head and neck, liver or kidney cancer. CDR3s include the opening cysteine and the closing phenylalanine or tryptophan. The D gene is left open where the match is weak. Expanded clones get a size class; other rows say once, few or many, or leave the size out.

V,size,J,D,DNA,CDR3
TRBV28,.,TRBJ1-2,TRBD1,TGTGCCAGCAGCACCCCCGGGACAGGATATCTCGGCTATGGCTACACCTTC,CASSTPGTGYLGYGYTF
TRBV11-3,.,TRBJ2-7,.,TGTGCCAGCAGCTTAGGGACTCCCTACGAGCAGTACTTC,CASSLGTPYEQYF
TRBV2,.,TRBJ2-5,.,TGTGCCAGCAGTGAGCAGGGGCCCGCAATGGAGACCCAGTACTTC,CASSEQGPAMETQYF
TRBV20-1,.,TRBJ2-5,.,TGCAGTGTTAGGCCCGAGACCCAGTACTTC,CSVRPETQYF
TRBV7-2,.,TRBJ2-5,TRBD2,TGTGCCAGCAGCTTAGCGGGGATAGCGGGTTTAGGACAAGAGACCCAGTACTTC,CASSLAGIAGLGQETQYF
TRBV4-2,.,TRBJ2-7,.,TGTGCCAGCAGCCAAGGGGGCGGCCTAGCCTACGAGCAGTACTTC,CASSQGGGLAYEQYF
TRBV6-6,.,TRBJ2-5,.,TGTGCCAGCAGGACCCCCGGGGGCACGGAGACCCAGTACTTC,CASRTPGGTETQYF
TRBV5-1,.,TRBJ1-2,TRBD1,TGCGCCAGCAGCCCAGGACAGGGTGGCTATGGCTACACCTTC,CASSPGQGGYGYTF
TRBV7-2,.,TRBJ2-5,.,TGTGCCAGCAGCTCCCCTCCGTCATCCCAGTACTTC,CASSSPPSSQYF
TRBV15,.,TRBJ1-2,.,TGTGCCACCAGCAGCGGAGGGCAGGTCTACTATGGCTACACCTTC,CATSSGGQVYYGYTF
TRBV5-1,.,TRBJ2-6,.,TGCGCCAGCAGCTTGGTAGCCTCTGGGGCCAACGTCCTGACTTTC,CASSLVASGANVLTF
TRBV6-6,.,TRBJ2-7,TRBD1,TGTGCCAGCAGTTATTCGGGACAGGGCTCCTACGAGCAGTACTTC,CASSYSGQGSYEQYF
TRBV29-1,.,TRBJ2-1,TRBD2,TGCAGCGTTGGAGTTCTTGGGGGGGTTTACAATGAGCAGTTCTTC,CSVGVLGGVYNEQFF
TRBV5-4,.,TRBJ2-3,.,TGTGCCAGCAGCCGCGAGTCCCGAGATACGCAGTATTTT,CASSRESRDTQYF
TRBV28,.,TRBJ2-2,.,TGTGCCAGCAGTAACCCGGGGGCTACGATGAGGGAGCTGTTTTTT,CASSNPGATMRELFF
TRBV5-6,.,TRBJ1-1,.,TGTGCCAGCAGCTTGGGGTTAGACACTGAAGCTTTCTTT,CASSLGLDTEAFF
TRBV19,.,TRBJ2-1,TRBD2,TGTGCCAGTAGTAATGCGGGAGGGCTCTTCAATGAGCAGTTCTTC,CASSNAGGLFNEQFF
TRBV18,.,TRBJ2-7,TRBD2,TGTGCCAGCTCACCGGGACTAGCTCCAAACTACGAGCAGTACTTC,CASSPGLAPNYEQYF
TRBV11-2,.,TRBJ1-2,.,TGTGCCAGCAGCTCTCCGGCAGGTAGGATCCGGGAAGGCTACACCTTC,CASSSPAGRIREGYTF
TRBV2,.,TRBJ2-6,TRBD1,TGTGCCAGCAGTCCGACAGGGGCTCCTGGGGCCAACGTCCTGACTTTC,CASSPTGAPGANVLTF
TRBV6-5,once,TRBJ2-2,TRBD2,TGTGCCAGCCTTTATCGGGAGGGCGGGGAGCTGTTTTTT,CASLYREGGELFF
TRBV4-1,.,TRBJ1-5,TRBD1,TGCGCCAGCAGCCAAGTAGGGGGCGGCAATCAGCCCCAGCATTTT,CASSQVGGGNQPQHF
TRBV29-1,.,TRBJ1-5,TRBD1,TGCAGCGTCAAGCCAGGGGGCACGGGCAATCAGCCCCAGCATTTT,CSVKPGGTGNQPQHF
TRBV28,once,TRBJ1-5,.,TGTGCCAGCAGCCAGGGACTTCGGCCCCAGCATTTT,CASSQGLRPQHF
TRBV28,once,TRBJ1-5,.,TGTGCCAGCAAAGGTTCGGATCAGCCCCAGCATTTT,CASKGSDQPQHF
TRBV28,.,TRBJ1-5,TRBD1,TGTGCCAGCAGGTCTCCGGGACAGGGGGTTATGCAGCCCCAGCATTTT,CASRSPGQGVMQPQHF
TRBV18,.,TRBJ2-7,.,TGTGCCAGCTCACCACCCAGCTCCTACGAGCAGTACTTC,CASSPPSSYEQYF
TRBV30,.,TRBJ2-5,TRBD1,TGTGCCTGGAGAGGACAGGGAGCAGGGACCCAGTACTTC,CAWRGQGAGTQYF